A selection of T cell receptor beta chains follows, all from one sample in a study of blood T cell repertoires in COVID-19. Produced via immunoSEQ multiplex PCR; TCRdb's table is partial and in-frame only. The sample lists approximately 81,000 clones, about nine tenths occurring once. What was sequenced was peripheral blood. These receptors were collected from a woman in her 50s in a cohort sampled during active COVID-19. The CDR3 runs from the conserved cysteine through the conserved F or W. A D gene is named only where the DNA matches it firmly. Some rows have no size entry. The others give once, few or many, or a class for an expanded clone.

V	D	J	size	CDR3	DNA
TRBV14	NA	TRBJ1-6	NA	CASSLSRNSPLHF	TGTGCCAGCAGCCTCTCCAGGAATTCACCCCTCCACTTT
TRBV27	NA	TRBJ1-1	NA	CASSFVANTEAFF	TGTGCCAGCAGTTTCGTAGCGAACACTGAAGCTTTCTTT
TRBV7-9	TRBD1	TRBJ1-4	NA	CASSLDAGGTEKLFF	TGTGCCAGCAGCTTAGATGCAGGGGGCACCGAAAAACTGTTTTTT
TRBV3-1/TRBV3-2	NA	TRBJ1-1	NA	CASRPQGPPRDTEAFF	TGTGCCAGCAGACCACAGGGTCCCCCTCGGGACACTGAAGCTTTCTTT
TRBV18	NA	TRBJ1-1	NA	CASSPILQGGGTEAFF	TGTGCCAGCTCACCTATCCTACAGGGAGGGGGGACTGAAGCTTTCTTT
TRBV7-2	NA	TRBJ2-5	NA	CASSHRVGGQETQYF	TGTGCCAGCAGCCATAGAGTCGGGGGTCAAGAGACCCAGTACTTC
TRBV5-1	NA	TRBJ2-7	NA	CASSLGDEQYF	TGCGCCAGCAGCTTGGGAGACGAGCAGTACTTC
TRBV11-1	TRBD1	TRBJ2-5	NA	CASSPWRAGGDETQYF	TGTGCCAGCAGCCCGTGGCGGGCAGGGGGCGACGAGACCCAGTACTTC
TRBV5-6	TRBD2	TRBJ2-7	NA	CASSLRLAVYEQYF	TGTGCCAGCAGCTTGAGACTAGCGGTCTACGAGCAGTACTTC
TRBV5-1	NA	TRBJ1-3	NA	CASSSSIRAGNTIYF	TGCGCCAGCAGCTCGTCTATCAGGGCTGGAAACACCATATATTTT
TRBV28	TRBD2	TRBJ2-7	NA	CASTVAGGPAYEQYF	TGTGCCAGCACGGTTGCGGGGGGGCCGGCCTACGAGCAGTACTTC
TRBV6-5	TRBD2	TRBJ2-7	NA	CASTNSGRAINEQYF	TGTGCCAGCACCAATAGCGGGAGGGCCATAAACGAGCAGTACTTC
TRBV5-1	TRBD1	TRBJ2-7	NA	CASSLGADRGYAEQYF	TGCGCCAGCAGCTTGGGGGCGGACAGGGGGTATGCCGAGCAGTACTTC
TRBV6-7	TRBD1	TRBJ2-4	NA	CAPHTGGKNIQYF	TGTGCCCCCCACACAGGGGGGAAAAACATTCAGTACTTC
TRBV7-6	NA	TRBJ2-1	NA	CASSLPTGEQFF	TGTGCCAGCAGCTTACCGACTGGTGAGCAGTTCTTC
TRBV5-1	NA	TRBJ1-6	NA	CASSLTGGADNSPLHF	TGCGCCAGCAGCTTGACAGGCGGGGCCGACAATTCACCCCTCCACTTT
TRBV18	TRBD1	TRBJ2-7	NA	CASSPGAGGNYEQYF	TGTGCCAGCTCACCAGGGGCAGGGGGCAACTACGAGCAGTACTTC
TRBV5-1	NA	TRBJ2-7	NA	CASSLARVGNEQYF	TGCGCCAGCAGCTTGGCAAGGGTCGGGAACGAGCAGTACTTC
TRBV29-1	TRBD1	TRBJ2-2	NA	CSGGQDANTGELFF	TGCAGCGGGGGACAGGATGCGAACACCGGGGAGCTGTTTTTT
TRBV19	NA	TRBJ1-4	NA	CASSPLVFGEEKLFF	TGTGCCAGTAGCCCTCTAGTTTTCGGGGAAGAAAAACTGTTTTTT
TRBV3-1/TRBV3-2	NA	TRBJ2-7	NA	CASSQASDHYEQYF	TGTGCCAGCAGCCAAGCTAGCGATCACTACGAGCAGTACTTC
TRBV7-8	TRBD1	TRBJ2-7	NA	CASSLGTGGPYEQYF	TGTGCCAGCAGCTTAGGGACAGGGGGCCCCTACGAGCAGTACTTC
TRBV10-3	NA	TRBJ1-5	NA	CAISAGGTRQPQHF	TGTGCCATCAGTGCGGGGGGGACTCGGCAGCCCCAGCATTTT
TRBV14	TRBD1	TRBJ2-2	NA	CASSLNRGHNTGELFF	TGTGCCAGCAGCCTAAACAGGGGGCATAACACCGGGGAGCTGTTTTTT
TRBV2	TRBD2	TRBJ2-1	NA	CATQRGLASEQFF	TGTGCCACCCAGCGGGGACTAGCGAGTGAGCAGTTCTTC
TRBV3-1/TRBV3-2	TRBD2	TRBJ2-4	NA	CASSELAVGAKNIQYF	TGTGCCAGCAGCGAACTAGCGGTAGGAGCCAAAAACATTCAGTACTTC
TRBV5-4	TRBD1	TRBJ2-7	once	CASSLGVGDRGTYEQYF	TGTGCCAGCAGCTTGGGCGTCGGGGACAGAGGTACCTACGAGCAGTACTTC
TRBV3-1/TRBV3-2	NA	TRBJ2-7	NA	CASSHRGSGIWEQYF	TGTGCCAGCAGCCATAGGGGTAGCGGCATTTGGGAGCAGTACTTC
TRBV2	NA	TRBJ1-5	few	CASSEGGGGGPQHF	TGTGCCAGCAGTGAAGGGGGAGGCGGGGGACCCCAACATTTT
TRBV28	TRBD2	TRBJ2-4	NA	CAAVGEGSLAKNIQYF	TGTGCCGCCGTCGGGGAGGGGTCTCTAGCCAAAAACATTCAGTACTTC
TRBV19	TRBD2	TRBJ2-5	NA	CASSPSTSVETQYF	TGTGCCAGTAGTCCGTCGACTAGCGTAGAGACCCAGTACTTC
TRBV7-8	NA	TRBJ2-7	NA	CASSLDLVRKYEQYF	TGTGCCAGCAGCTTAGATTTGGTCAGGAAGTACGAGCAGTACTTC
TRBV19	NA	TRBJ2-6	NA	CASRFRAGANVLTF	TGTGCCAGTAGGTTCAGGGCTGGGGCCAACGTCCTGACTTTC
TRBV5-1	NA	TRBJ1-4	NA	CASSPDSAGSNEKLFF	TGCGCCAGCAGCCCGGACAGTGCAGGGAGTAATGAAAAACTGTTTTTT
TRBV6-1	TRBD1	TRBJ1-2	NA	CASSEGTGTVYGYTF	TGTGCCAGCAGTGAAGGGACAGGGACTGTCTATGGCTACACCTTC
TRBV5-1	NA	TRBJ1-2	NA	CASSKDGGLGYGYTF	TGCGCCAGCAGCAAAGATGGGGGCCTAGGCTATGGCTACACCTTC
TRBV21-1	NA	TRBJ1-1	NA	CASSRSWQGGEAFF	TGTGCCAGCAGCAGGAGTTGGCAGGGCGGTGAAGCTTTCTTT